A single sample is the source of the 5 T cell receptor beta chains below, sequenced in a study of CD8 T cells in ankylosing spondylitis. TCRdb reprocessed the 5' RACE reads with MiXCR, giving one entry per CDR3 protein. This repertoire shows 200,000 to 300,000 distinct CDR3 sequences, about 10% found once; its top ten account for about 3%. Sample: blood, either unsorted or a sorted T cell fraction (not recorded which). The source of these receptors is a male donor with ankylosing spondylitis or in good health (not recorded which).

About this clonotype itself: A junction end diverges from the germline sequence, so it may reflect a read error. The chain has TRBV11-3 and TRBJ1-2, with D maybe TRBD1 (6 bases). The CDR3 totals 15 residues. Germline V lookup: CDR1 SGHNT, CDR2 YENEEA. The CDR3 region is CASSFGQRGNSGYTF. The CDR3 nucleotides read TGTGCCAGCAGCTTCGGACAAAGGGGGAACTCTGGCTACACCTTC.

V is TRBV11-1 and J is TRBJ2-2; a possible D gene is TRBD1 (5 bases). This CDR3 is built from 14 residues. Trimming removed 5 bases from V and 0 bases from J, with 7 bases in between. CDR1 is SGHAT and CDR2 is FQDESV in the germline V gene (reference sequence). CDR3 protein: CASSRTTNTGELFF. CDR3 coding DNA: TGTGCCAGCAGCCGGACAACGAACACCGGGGAGCTGTTTTTT.

This clonotype was recorded many times. The chain is built from TRBV5-1 and TRBJ2-7; D not certain. V was cut by 2 bases and J by 3 bases, with 9 bases left in between. CDR3 length equals 13 residues. From germline, CDR1 is SGHRS and CDR2 YFSETQ. The CDR3 sequence: CASSFSQSYEQYF. CDR3 nucleotide sequence: TGCGCCAGCAGCTTTTCACAGAGCTACGAGCAGTACTTC.

There are many counts of this clonotype. This chain joins TRBV5-1 and TRBJ1-3; 9 nucleotides agree with TRBD1. V shed 3 bases, J shed 2 bases, and the junction held 6 bases outside the gene matches. The CDR3 is 16 amino acids. Germline V gene lookup returns CDR1 SGHRS and CDR2 YFSETQ. In DNA, the CDR3 is TGCGCCAGCAGCTGGGGGACAGGGAGCGCTGGAAACACCATATATTTT. As protein: CASSWGTGSAGNTIYF.

This clonotype occurred many times. The J gene is TRBJ1-2, the V gene TRBV3-1; 9 bases fit TRBD1. The CDR3 is 14 residues long. The germline gives CDR1 LGHDT, CDR2 YNNKEL (reference sequence). With 4 bases clipped from V and 9 bases from J, the junction kept 9 bases outside the gene matches. The CDR3, as DNA: TGTGCCAGCAGCCTGGTGGGACAGGGCTTTCGCTACACCTTC. Protein product: CASSLVGQGFRYTF.